This TCR beta chain originates from a study of blood T cells in healthy people across ages. Germline V gene data show CDR1 as LGHDT and CDR2 as YNNKEL (reference sequence). There are 11 residues in the CDR3. V lost 6 bases and J lost 13, with 13 bases in between. The individuals who served as donors were healthy Caucasians living in Russia, aged roughly 6 to 100. Each donor supplied approximately 10 milliliters of peripheral blood. Each sample provided at least 5 micrograms of extracted total RNA. A sample-barcoded 5' primer and a J-beta primer mix were used in a second PCR of about 7 to 12 cycles. Each of the samples gave a minimum of 2.5 million paired-end reads that contained CDR3. TCRdb reprocessed the 5' RACE reads via MiXCR and lists one record per CDR3 protein. The sample records nearly 1 million distinct CDR3 sequences, about 53% being singletons.

The sequence was obtained from a woman aged 60-75 years in good health. Sequences were obtained from blood. The chain joins TRBV3-1 to TRBJ2-4; D unresolved. The CDR3 coding sequence is TGTGCCAGCAGTATCTACAATGAGCAGTACTTC. Protein sequence: CASSIYNEQYF.